This T cell receptor beta chain was captured in a study of T cell repertoires in MIS-A myocarditis. This clone was seen just once. Some clones are missing from TCRdb's copy, which holds only in-frame ones; the method was immunoSEQ multiplex PCR. The sample comprises 14,000 to 15,000 clones, around 69% of which are singletons, and around 59% rests with the top ten. Germline V CDR1 and CDR2: KGHDR, SFDVKD. Between the trimmed V and J ends, which lost 0 bases and 7 bases, there was a span of 6 bases. This CDR3 contains 12 residues. Sequencing was performed on left ventricle heart tissue obtained at autopsy. The chain employs TRBV24-1 and TRBJ2-7, with D unresolved. The receptor's source is a man aged 18 to 29 with fulminant myocarditis from multisystem inflammatory syndrome in adults (MIS-A) after COVID-19. CDR3 residues: CATSDLGKEQYF. CDR3 nucleotide sequence: TGTGCCACCAGTGATTTGGGGAAAGAGCAGTACTTC.